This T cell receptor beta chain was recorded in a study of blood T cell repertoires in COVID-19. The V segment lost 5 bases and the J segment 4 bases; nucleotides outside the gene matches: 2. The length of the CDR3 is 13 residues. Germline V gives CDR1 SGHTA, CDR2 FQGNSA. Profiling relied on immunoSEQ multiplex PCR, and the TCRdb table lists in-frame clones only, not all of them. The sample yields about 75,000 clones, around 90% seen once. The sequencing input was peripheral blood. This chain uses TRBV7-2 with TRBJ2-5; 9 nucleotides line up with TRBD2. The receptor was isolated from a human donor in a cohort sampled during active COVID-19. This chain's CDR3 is CASSRRGGETQYF. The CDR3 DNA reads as TGTGCCAGCAGCCGGCGGGGGGGAGAGACCCAGTACTTC.